These 7 T cell receptor beta chains originate from one sample sequenced in a study of PD-L1 blockade in urothelial cancer. Here immunoSEQ multiplex PCR was the method, and the copy in TCRdb shows in-frame clones only, minus some. Of 40,000 or so clones listed, roughly 90% were seen once; the top ten hold roughly 23%. The time point is: peripheral blood 6 weeks after treatment start. The starting material was PBMCs, obtained around atezolizumab (anti-PD-L1) treatment. Source of these receptors: a man aged 60 to 75 with urothelial cancer.

This clone was counted a single time. V gene TRBV11-2 combines with J gene TRBJ1-3; TRBD1 might be the D (6 bases). Germline V gene lookup returns CDR1 SGHAT and CDR2 FQNNGV. The CDR3 sequence is 15 residues long. Between the trimmed V and J ends, which lost 5 bases and 3 bases, there was a span of 14 bases. The CDR3 nucleotides read TGTGCCAGCAGCCAGACCACAGGGAGTGGAAACACCATATATTTT. This sequence encodes CASSQTTGSGNTIYF.

The rearrangement links TRBV4-1 to TRBJ1-1; no reliable D call. Trimming pared 3 bases from V and 0 bases from J, leaving 14 bases between. Germline CDR1 reads MGHRA; CDR2 reads YSYEKL. The CDR3 spans 16 residues. CDR3 DNA: TGCGCCAGCAGCCAGGGCGTTACTGCGATGAACACTGAAGCTTTCTTT. This translates into CASSQGVTAMNTEAFF.

This clone was seen just once. J is TRBJ1-1 and V is TRBV5-4; a possible D gene is TRBD1 (5 bases). The germline V and J ends were trimmed by 3 bases and 4 bases, with 22 bases remaining between them. Germline assignment: CDR1 SGHNT and CDR2 YYREEE (reference sequence). CDR3 size: 17 residues. The CDR3 spells CASSSGGATPFLTEAFF. CDR3 in DNA: TGTGCCAGCAGCTCCGGCGGGGCCACGCCCTTTCTCACTGAAGCTTTCTTT.

This chain connects TRBV5-1 to TRBJ1-2; 8 nucleotides line up with TRBD1. With 5 bases clipped from V and 3 bases from J, the junction kept 6 bases outside the gene matches. This CDR3 is 14 amino acids long. In germline, CDR1 is SGHRS, CDR2 YFSETQ. The CDR3 DNA is TGCGCCAGCAGGTCCACGGACAGGGACTATGGCTACACCTTC. Its translation: CASRSTDRDYGYTF.

The gene calls are TRBV19 and TRBJ1-2, with TRBD1 identical over 7 bases. Trimming at V came to 3 bases and at J to 3 bases, leaving 10 bases not matched to a gene. The CDR3 consists of 16 residues. CDR1 and CDR2 (germline): LNHDA, SQIVND (reference sequence). The CDR3 here is CASSIGQGVGHYGYTF. In DNA form, the CDR3 reads TGTGCCAGTAGTATCGGGCAGGGGGTAGGTCACTATGGCTACACCTTC.

The chain links TRBV9 to TRBJ2-2, with a tentative D call TRBD1 (5 bases). Trimming took off 1 base at V and 7 bases at J, with 11 bases between the two ends. Germline lookup yields CDR1 SGDLS and CDR2 YYNGEE. There are 14 residues in the CDR3. DNA for the CDR3: TGTGCCAGCAGCGTAACAGGTTCGATCGGGGAGCTGTTTTTT. This codes for CASSVTGSIGELFF.

V gene TRBV30 combines with J gene TRBJ2-5; D not certain. V was cut by 0 bases and J by 1 base, with 6 bases left in between. There are 13 residues in the CDR3. Germline V lookup: CDR1 GTSNPN, CDR2 SVGIG (reference sequence). The CDR3 sequence is CAWSVGSQETQYF. CDR3 sequence (DNA): TGTGCCTGGAGTGTGGGCAGCCAAGAGACCCAGTACTTC.